The sequence of this T cell receptor (beta chain) was determined in a study of blood T cell repertoires in COVID-19. Germline CDR1 is GTSNPN and CDR2 is SVGIG (reference sequence). V shed 0 bases and J shed 11 bases, with 20 bases lying between them. The CDR3 extends over 15 amino acids. Repertoires were generated with immunoSEQ multiplex PCR, while TCRdb's copy carries only in-frame clones and drops some. The table records about 220,000 clones, just under 85% of them present only once. This TCR was sampled from a woman in her 40s with acute COVID-19. The J gene is TRBJ1-5, the V gene TRBV30; a weak D match, TRBD1 (5 bases). The sequenced sample was PBMCs or T cells enriched from blood (not recorded which). The CDR3 nucleotides read TGTGCCTGGAGTGTAAAGGGGTCGGGACTCGGGGCCCAGCATTTT. It yields the protein CAWSVKGSGLGAQHF.